The next 21 T cell receptor beta chains were all read from a single sample in a study of T cell repertoires in cytomegalovirus infection. TCRdb used MiXCR to reprocess the reads, holding one entry per CDR3 protein. This table has some 400,000 distinct CDR3 sequences, 15% to 20% appearing once. The sample comprised PBMCs. The receptors stem from a human donor in good health (CMV status not recorded). Some clones in this sample may be carry-over from other donors' samples.

The chain carries TRBV25-1 and TRBJ1-3; tentatively, D is TRBD1 (6 bases). Germline V gene lookup returns CDR1 MGHDK and CDR2 SYGVNS. V dropped 7 bases and J dropped 0 bases, with 16 bases sitting between them. This CDR3 is built from 16 residues. CDR3 in amino acids: CASTWNRQDSGNTIYF. For the CDR3, the DNA is TGTGCCAGCACGTGGAACCGACAGGACTCTGGAAACACCATATATTTT.

The chain joins TRBV7-9 to TRBJ1-1; D unresolved. The CDR3 loop spans 13 amino acids. Trimming pared 3 bases from V and 5 bases from J, leaving 10 bases between. Germline-derived CDR1 and CDR2 are SEHNR and FQNEAQ (reference sequence). The CDR3 DNA reads TGTGCCAGCAGCTTCGATCTAAGGACTGAAGCTTTCTTT. This encodes CASSFDLRTEAFF.

This clonotype was observed at least ten times. V usage is TRBV7-2 and J usage is TRBJ2-7; D may be TRBD2 (6 bases). CDR1 SGHTA and CDR2 FQGNSA come from the germline V gene. Trimming cost V 4 bases and J 0 bases, with 13 bases left between them. The CDR3 spans 15 residues. CDR3 region: CASSWAAGSSYEQYF. The CDR3 DNA follows: TGTGCCAGCAGCTGGGCGGCGGGGAGCTCCTACGAGCAGTACTTC.

This clonotype was seen at least ten times. The chain couples TRBV7-2 to TRBJ1-1; D call uncertain. The germline CDR1 and CDR2 sequences are SGHTA and FQGNSA. The length of the CDR3 is 12 residues. Trimming stripped 3 bases from V and 4 bases from J, with 6 bases between. The CDR3 DNA reads as TGTGCCAGCAGCTTGATGTTCACTGAAGCTTTCTTT. Protein: CASSLMFTEAFF.

The sample holds a few counts of this clonotype. The gene calls are TRBV12-3 or TRBV12-4 and TRBJ2-4; D unresolved. This CDR3 is 13 amino acids long. V shed 2 bases and J shed 9 bases, with 11 bases lying between them. Here the CDR3 reads CASSLFPGGIQYF. The CDR3 nucleotides read TGTGCCAGCAGTTTATTCCCGGGTGGCATTCAGTACTTC.

The gene calls are TRBV7-8 and TRBJ1-1; unclear D gene. This CDR3 spans 14 amino acids. Germline V lookup: CDR1 SGHVS, CDR2 FQNEAQ. Trimming removed 3 bases at V and 3 bases at J, with 11 bases between. The chain's CDR3 is CASSFVHGDTEAFF. The DNA of the CDR3 is TGTGCCAGCAGCTTCGTGCATGGGGACACTGAAGCTTTCTTT.

This clonotype was counted between two and nine times. The V call is TRBV14, the J call TRBJ1-1; D is perhaps TRBD1 (5 bases). The germline V gene has CDR1 SGHDN and CDR2 FVKESK. Trimming left V 1 base short and J 3 bases short, with 15 bases between. The CDR3 extends over 16 amino acids. In DNA form, the CDR3 reads TGTGCCAGCAGCCAAGCAGGGTTGGGCAGTTACACTGAAGCTTTCTTT. It specifies CASSQAGLGSYTEAFF.

Regarding this clonotype: An end of the junction differs from the germline gene, which may be a read error. V and J are TRBV7-2 and TRBJ1-3, with D unresolved. This CDR3 region has 13 residues. The V gene's germline CDR1 is SGHTA and CDR2 FQGNSA. The CDR3: CASSLRSGNTTYF. The DNA of the CDR3 is TGTGCCAGCAGCTTACGTTCCGGAAACACCACATATTTT. The whole variable domain, filled in from reference TRBV7-2 and TRBJ1-3, reads GAGVSQSPSNKVTEKGKDVELRCDPISGHTALYWYRQSLGQGLEFLIYFQGNSAPDKSGLPSDRFSAERTGGSVSTLTIQRTQQEDSAVYLCASSLRSGNTTYFGEGSWLTVV.

The V and J genes are TRBV6-6 and TRBJ1-1, with a weak D call TRBD1 (5 bases). Germline lookup yields CDR1 MNHNY and CDR2 SVGAGI (reference sequence). The CDR3 loop spans 15 amino acids. Trimming removed 0 bases at V and 6 bases at J, with 14 bases between. The chain's CDR3 is CASSYSGRGRAEAFF. CDR3 sequence (DNA): TGTGCCAGCAGTTACTCGGGGCGGGGTAGGGCTGAAGCTTTCTTT.

This clonotype showed up many times. The rearrangement links TRBV7-9 to TRBJ1-2, with 7 positions matching TRBD1. CDR1 is SEHNR and CDR2 is FQNEAQ in the germline V gene (reference sequence). V lost 1 base to trimming and J lost 4 bases; unmatched junction nucleotides: 3. The CDR3 is 14 amino acids. The CDR3 DNA reads TGTGCCAGCAGCTTAGGGACAGGAAGCTATGGCTACACCTTC. Translation gives CASSLGTGSYGYTF.

This clonotype was recorded at least ten times. The chain carries TRBV2 and TRBJ2-7, with TRBD1 as a possible D gene (6 bases). CDR1 and CDR2 from the germline V gene are SNHLY and FYNNEI. The CDR3 totals 16 residues. V lost 0 bases to trimming and J lost 2 bases, with 14 bases between them. CDR3: CASSEALSGAAYEQYF. DNA for the CDR3: TGTGCCAGCAGTGAAGCGCTTTCAGGGGCGGCCTACGAGCAGTACTTC.

V usage is TRBV20-1 and J usage is TRBJ1-5, with unresolved D. Trimming pared 3 bases from V and 3 bases from J, leaving 12 bases between. CDR3 length equals 14 residues. Germline V gene sequence: CDR1 DFQATT, CDR2 SNEGSKA (reference sequence). CDR3 in amino acids: CSASPDGYNQPQHF. Written as DNA, the CDR3 is TGCAGTGCTAGCCCGGACGGCTACAATCAGCCCCAGCATTTT.

This clonotype was counted between two and nine times. The chain uses TRBV24-1 and TRBJ2-1, with a weak D call TRBD2 (5 bases). CDR1 is KGHDR, CDR2 SFDVKD, per germline. The V gene lost 0 bases and the J gene lost 9 bases, with 11 bases spanning the gap. The CDR3 extends over 14 amino acids. The CDR3 here is CATSDLLEASEQFF. The CDR3 DNA follows: TGTGCCACCAGTGATTTGTTGGAGGCCAGTGAGCAGTTCTTC.

The sample holds many counts of this clonotype. This chain links TRBV7-8 with TRBJ1-5; D gene uncertain. Germline CDR1 and CDR2: SGHVS and FQNEAQ. The CDR3 has 15 residues. The V end was cut by 0 bases, the J end by 3 bases, with 9 bases between. The CDR3 protein is CASSLAAQLNQPQHF. In DNA, the CDR3 is TGTGCCAGCAGCTTAGCGGCACAGCTCAATCAGCCCCAGCATTTT.

This clonotype came up a few times. V is TRBV7-2 and J is TRBJ2-5, with D perhaps TRBD1 (6 bases). There are 13 residues in the CDR3. Germline CDR1 SGHTA, CDR2 FQGNSA. Deletions cut 6 bases from V and 5 bases from J, with 13 bases between. The CDR3 sequence: CASRNRVGETQYF. Here the CDR3 DNA reads TGTGCCAGCAGAAACAGGGTTGGGGAGACCCAGTACTTC.

The chain recombines TRBV20-1 with TRBJ2-3, with D possibly being TRBD1 (5 bases). The CDR3 loop spans 14 amino acids. Germline V lookup: CDR1 DFQATT, CDR2 SNEGSKA (reference sequence). V was trimmed by 3 bases and J by 4 bases, leaving 14 bases between them. The CDR3 sequence is CSASRGRVSDTQYF. The CDR3 coding sequence is TGCAGTGCTAGTCGCGGCAGGGTGTCAGATACGCAGTATTTT.

This clonotype was recorded only once. This sequence may be a read error, since a much larger clone differs from it by one base. The chain couples TRBV7-2 to TRBJ2-7; D unclear. Germline V lookup: CDR1 SGHTA, CDR2 FQGNSA. Trimming took off 2 bases at V and 5 bases at J, with 13 bases between the two ends. This CDR3 has 14 amino acids. CDR3 DNA sequence: TGTACCAGCAGCTTAATGATTCGGTACCACGAGCAGTACTTC. Translation: CTSSLMIRYHEQYF.

This clonotype was observed at least ten times. V and J are TRBV7-2 and TRBJ2-3; 7 positions agree with TRBD2. The CDR3 sequence is 14 residues long. The J segment lost 4 bases and the V segment lost 5 bases, leaving 6 bases of the junction unmatched. From germline, CDR1 is SGHTA and CDR2 FQGNSA. In DNA form, the CDR3 reads TGTGCCAGCAGCCTGACTAGCCCCTCAGATACGCAGTATTTT. It specifies CASSLTSPSDTQYF.

The chain is built from TRBV7-8 and TRBJ1-2; D call uncertain. The germline gives CDR1 SGHVS, CDR2 FQNEAQ. Trimming shortened V by 5 bases and J by 3 bases, and 19 bases separated the two germline ends. The CDR3 is 16 residues long. The CDR3 bases are TGTGCCAGCAGCCCCCATTTCATGAGGCGGGACTATGGCTACACCTTC. Residues: CASSPHFMRRDYGYTF.

This clonotype occurred a few times. The chain carries TRBV7-2 and TRBJ2-3; 9 bases map to TRBD2. Unmatched junction bases numbered 5, after V lost 3 bases and J lost 1 base. Germline loops: CDR1 SGHTA, CDR2 FQGNSA. CDR3 length: 16 amino acids. The CDR3 is CASSLSGGSRTDTQYF. The CDR3 DNA reads TGTGCCAGCAGCTTGAGCGGGGGGTCTCGCACAGATACGCAGTATTTT. The variable domain in full, completed from reference TRBV7-2 and TRBJ2-3, reads GAGVSQSPSNKVTEKGKDVELRCDPISGHTALYWYRQSLGQGLEFLIYFQGNSAPDKSGLPSDRFSAERTGGSVSTLTIQRTQQEDSAVYLCASSLSGGSRTDTQYFGPGTRLTVL.

This clonotype was detected a few times. The V gene is TRBV20-1, the J gene TRBJ2-7; D is ambiguous. Trimming removed 5 bases from V and 6 bases from J, with 11 bases in between. Germline CDR1 and CDR2: DFQATT and SNEGSKA (reference sequence). The CDR3 totals 11 residues. CDR3 sequence reads: CSAFRAVEQYF. The CDR3 DNA is TGCAGTGCTTTCAGAGCCGTCGAGCAGTACTTC.